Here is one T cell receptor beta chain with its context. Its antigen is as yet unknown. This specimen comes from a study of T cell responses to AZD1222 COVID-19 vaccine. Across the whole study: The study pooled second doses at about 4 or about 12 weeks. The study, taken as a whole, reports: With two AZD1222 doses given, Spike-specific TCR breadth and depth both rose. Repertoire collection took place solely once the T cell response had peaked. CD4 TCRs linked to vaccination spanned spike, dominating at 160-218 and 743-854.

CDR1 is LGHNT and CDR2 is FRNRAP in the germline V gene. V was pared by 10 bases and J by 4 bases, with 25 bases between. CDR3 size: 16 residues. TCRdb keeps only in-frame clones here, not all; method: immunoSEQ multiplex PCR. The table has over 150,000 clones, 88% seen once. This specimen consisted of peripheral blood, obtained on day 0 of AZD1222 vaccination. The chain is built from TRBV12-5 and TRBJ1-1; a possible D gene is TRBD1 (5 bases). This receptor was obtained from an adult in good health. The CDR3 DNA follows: TGTGCTATCGTCCTCCGGGACGTCCGAAGGATCACTGAAGCTTTCTTT. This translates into CAIVLRDVRRITEAFF.